This record covers a single T cell receptor (beta chain). Its antigen remains undetermined. No quality values exist for individual bases; no much larger clone is one base distant. At the junction V is shortened by 7 bases and J by 11 bases, with 15 bases in between. Including the terminal cysteine and phenylalanine, the CDR3 comprises 12 residues. Only the CDR3 DNA stays, 36 bases, in frame from base 1. CDR1 and CDR2, per the germline V gene, are ENHRY and SYGVKD. The goal of deep resolution MiSeq sequencing was a depth between 1 in 1 million and 1 in 200,000 T cells, and coverage averaged 10x per clonotype. The immunoSEQ hsTCRB Kit was used to generate TCR beta libraries. Regarding the original processing steps: The data were analyzed with ImmunoSEQ Analyzer and ImmunoSEQ Data Assistant, and V, D and J gene assignments followed IMGT definitions. Clonality, with values ranging from 0 to 1, was calculated as one minus the normalized Shannon entropy of productive rearrangement frequencies. Only overrepresented clonotypes making up at least 0.05% of each patient's repertoire were included in the public clonotype analysis. About a dozen age-matched healthy donor repertoires from immuneACCESS were used as controls for clonality. TCRdb took this table from immuneACCESS and kept in-frame rearrangements with V and J called. Such tables lack part of the clones; where checked against another copy, unresolved V genes explain under half of the gap, and the rest is unexplained. The DNA was the basis for D and trimming; V, J and clone size are from that table. This sample has 50,000 to 60,000 clones in its table, and approximately 87% of those were observed once. Together, the top ten hold roughly 20% of the sample.

The data are from a study of cytotoxic CD8 clonotypes in ibrutinib-treated CLL (dated by TCRdb to the early 2020s). A note on the overall study: In this cohort, 15 or so patients were treatment-naive and ten to eleven were relapsed/refractory, while 17 to 18 had unmutated IGHV. Cryopreserved peripheral blood mononuclear cells were obtained before treatment, at response, and at either sustained remission or disease progression. Samples averaged approximately 260,000 productive templates and 94,082 productive rearrangements. Longitudinal samples were obtainable from about 30% of the roughly 90 participants in the trial. Partial responses were observed in some 24 patients and complete responses in 2; after a median follow-up of 68 months, remission was maintained in roughly 14 patients and progression was observed in around twelve. Response samples were obtained after a median of approximately 12 months of treatment, with a range of roughly 6 to 40 months. Patients were still on ibrutinib when every remission and progressive disease sample was collected. Results the study describes overall, beyond this receptor: At ibrutinib response clonality went up, during sustained remission it held steady, and at progression it dropped back toward baseline. Public clonotypes were rare and either shrank or stayed stable during treatment, and the rise in clonality at ibrutinib response reflected expansion of private clonotypes. At baseline, clonality was higher than in age-matched healthy donors and showed a strong correlation with circulating CD8+ T-cell counts. Sampling times were not matched between patients in sustained remission and patients whose disease was progressing, and lymph node repertoires were not examined.

The sample's time point label, in plain terms: roughly 2 years on ibrutinib. Roughly 1.8 micrograms of genomic DNA were extracted from cryopreserved PBMCs for TCR beta library preparation. Longitudinal blood samples from CLL patients on ibrutinib monotherapy underwent high-throughput TCR beta sequencing. Patients were enrolled in a phase 2 open-label single-center ibrutinib monotherapy trial. The chain links TRBV10-3 with TRBJ1-3; TRBD1 is possibly the D segment (5 matching bases). The receptor was isolated from a human donor with chronic lymphocytic leukemia. Sequencing used PBMCs, obtained after 24 months of ibrutinib treatment. The CDR3 protein sequence reads: CAITKTEGAIYF. The nucleotide sequence is given as TGTGCCATCACCAAGACAGAAGGCGCCATATATTTT.